This note documents a single TCR beta chain sequence. TCRdb re-analysed the 5' RACE reads in MiXCR, keeping a single row per CDR3 protein. The data hold about 64,000 distinct CDR3 sequences, with about 19% observed a single time. The data were obtained in a study of HIV-infected patients and healthy controls. Trimming removed 5 bases from V and 0 bases from J, with 13 bases in between. The CDR3 extends over 15 amino acids. The sample taken for sequencing was CD4+ T cells from blood. The receptor comes from a human donor in good health. The chain has TRBV12-3 or TRBV12-4 and TRBJ1-1; D call uncertain. CDR3 region: CASSTRGVLNTEAFF. The CDR3 coding sequence is TGTGCCAGCAGTACCCGCGGGGTCTTGAACACTGAAGCTTTCTTT.